The clone carrying this TCR beta chain was observed many times. Its specificity is unknown. The germline gives CDR1 SGHKS, CDR2 YYEKEE (reference sequence). V lost 4 bases and J lost 1, with 9 bases in between. The CDR3 has 14 amino acids. This entry comes from a study of spatial heterogeneity in lung cancer. General observations from the study: Tumors with more nonsynonymous mutations had more expanded intratumoral alpha and beta TCRs.

Time point given: sample taken at primary tumor resection. Patients with untreated early-stage non-small cell lung cancer, numbering some 72, were the donors. TCRdb fed the 5' RACE reads into MiXCR, producing one record per CDR3 protein. The sample includes 15,000 to 20,000 distinct CDR3 sequences, roughly 6.2% of them seen just once. The TCR comes from a male donor with early-stage non-small cell lung cancer. The sequences come from lung tumor tissue, collected at surgery. The V call is TRBV5-5, the J call TRBJ1-3, with no clear D. In DNA form, the CDR3 reads TGTGCCAGCAGCCGCGGCAGATCTGGAAACACCATATATTTT. It specifies CASSRGRSGNTIYF.